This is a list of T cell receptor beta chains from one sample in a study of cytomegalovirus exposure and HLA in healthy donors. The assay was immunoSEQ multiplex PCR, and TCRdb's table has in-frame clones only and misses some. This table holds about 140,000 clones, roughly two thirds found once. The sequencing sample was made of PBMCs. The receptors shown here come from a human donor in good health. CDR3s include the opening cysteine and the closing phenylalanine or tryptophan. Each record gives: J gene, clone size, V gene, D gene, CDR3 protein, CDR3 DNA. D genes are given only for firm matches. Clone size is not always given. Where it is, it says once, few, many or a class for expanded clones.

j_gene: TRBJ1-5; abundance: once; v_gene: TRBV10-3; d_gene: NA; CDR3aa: CAISRGSNQPQHF; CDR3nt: TGTGCCATCAGCAGAGGGAGCAATCAGCCCCAGCATTTT
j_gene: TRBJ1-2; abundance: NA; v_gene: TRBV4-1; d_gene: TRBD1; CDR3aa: CASSQAEGANYGYTF; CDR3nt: TGCGCCAGCAGCCAAGCGGAGGGGGCGAACTATGGCTACACCTTC
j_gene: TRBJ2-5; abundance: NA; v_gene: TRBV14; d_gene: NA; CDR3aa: CASSHATGILGETQYF; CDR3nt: TGTGCCAGCAGCCACGCGACCGGGATCCTCGGAGAGACCCAGTACTTC
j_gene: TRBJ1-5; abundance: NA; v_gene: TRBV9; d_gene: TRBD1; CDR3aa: CASSVDGQGNQPQHF; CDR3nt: TGTGCCAGCAGCGTAGACGGACAGGGCAATCAGCCCCAGCATTTT
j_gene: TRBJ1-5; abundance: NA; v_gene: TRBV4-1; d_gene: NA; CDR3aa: CASSQEQYSNQPQHF; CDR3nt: TGCGCCAGCAGCCAAGAGCAGTATAGCAATCAGCCCCAGCATTTT
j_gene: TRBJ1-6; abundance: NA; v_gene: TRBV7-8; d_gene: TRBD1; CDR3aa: CASSTDRVGVSPLHF; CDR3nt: TGTGCCAGCAGCACGGACAGGGTTGGAGTTTCACCCCTCCACTTT
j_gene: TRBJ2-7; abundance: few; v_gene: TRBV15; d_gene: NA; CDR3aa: CATSDGQRKAYEQYF; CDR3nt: TGTGCCACCAGCGATGGACAGCGAAAAGCCTACGAGCAGTACTTC
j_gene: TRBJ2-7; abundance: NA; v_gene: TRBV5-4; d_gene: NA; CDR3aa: CASSRRGSPYEQYF; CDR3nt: TGTGCCAGCAGCAGGAGAGGAAGTCCCTACGAGCAGTACTTC
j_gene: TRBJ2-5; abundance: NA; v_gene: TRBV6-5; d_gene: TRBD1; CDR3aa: CATKTGGWETQYF; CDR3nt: TGTGCCACTAAGACAGGGGGCTGGGAGACCCAGTACTTC
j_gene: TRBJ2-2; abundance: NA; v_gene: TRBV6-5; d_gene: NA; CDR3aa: CASSELATGELFF; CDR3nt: TGTGCCAGCAGTGAACTAGCCACCGGGGAGCTGTTTTTT
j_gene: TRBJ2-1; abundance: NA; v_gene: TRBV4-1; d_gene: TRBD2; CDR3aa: CASSQEWVAGESSYNEQFF; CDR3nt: TGCGCCAGCAGCCAAGAGTGGGTAGCGGGAGAGAGCTCCTACAATGAGCAGTTCTTC
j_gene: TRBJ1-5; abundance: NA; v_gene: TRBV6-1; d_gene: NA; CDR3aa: CASSDTSNQPQHF; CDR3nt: TGTGCCAGCAGTGATACAAGCAATCAGCCCCAGCATTTT
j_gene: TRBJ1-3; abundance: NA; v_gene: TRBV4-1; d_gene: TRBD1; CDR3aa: CASSQHDRGSGNTIYF; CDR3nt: TGCGCCAGCAGCCAACACGACAGGGGCTCTGGAAACACCATATATTTT
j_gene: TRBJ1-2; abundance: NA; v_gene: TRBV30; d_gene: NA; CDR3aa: CACPLGGVLGYTF; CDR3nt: TGTGCCTGTCCCCTGGGGGGGGTACTTGGCTACACCTTC
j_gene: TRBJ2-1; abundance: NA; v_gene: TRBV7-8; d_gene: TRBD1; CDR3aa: CASSYSTGAAYNEQFF; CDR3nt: TGTGCCAGCAGCTATAGCACAGGGGCCGCCTACAATGAGCAGTTCTTC
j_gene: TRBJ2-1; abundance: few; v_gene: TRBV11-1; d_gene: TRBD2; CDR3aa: CASSLYSGGILNEQFF; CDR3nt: TGTGCCAGCAGCTTATATTCCGGGGGGATACTCAATGAGCAGTTCTTC
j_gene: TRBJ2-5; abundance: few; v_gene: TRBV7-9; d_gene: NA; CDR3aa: CASGYSEWTQETQYF; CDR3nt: TGTGCCAGCGGATATAGTGAATGGACACAAGAGACCCAGTACTTC
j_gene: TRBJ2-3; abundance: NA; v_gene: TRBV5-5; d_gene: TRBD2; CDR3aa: CASSLLAGVTDTQYF; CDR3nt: TGTGCCAGCAGCTTGCTAGCGGGAGTGACAGATACGCAGTATTTT
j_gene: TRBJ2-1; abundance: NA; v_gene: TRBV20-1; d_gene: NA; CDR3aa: CSASRVNEQFF; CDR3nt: TGCAGTGCTAGCCGAGTCAATGAGCAGTTCTTC
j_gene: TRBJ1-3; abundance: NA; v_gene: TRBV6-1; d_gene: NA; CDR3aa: CASTLEDTIYF; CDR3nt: TGTGCCAGCACACTGGAGGACACCATATATTTT
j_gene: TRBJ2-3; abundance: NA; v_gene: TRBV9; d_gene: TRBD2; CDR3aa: CASRGRGPSTDTQYF; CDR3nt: TGTGCCAGCAGGGGGAGGGGACCGAGCACAGATACGCAGTATTTT
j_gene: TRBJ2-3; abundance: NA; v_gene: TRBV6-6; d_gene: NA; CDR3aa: CASSYSGIVQYF; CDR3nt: TGTGCCAGCAGTTACTCCGGGATAGTGCAGTATTTT